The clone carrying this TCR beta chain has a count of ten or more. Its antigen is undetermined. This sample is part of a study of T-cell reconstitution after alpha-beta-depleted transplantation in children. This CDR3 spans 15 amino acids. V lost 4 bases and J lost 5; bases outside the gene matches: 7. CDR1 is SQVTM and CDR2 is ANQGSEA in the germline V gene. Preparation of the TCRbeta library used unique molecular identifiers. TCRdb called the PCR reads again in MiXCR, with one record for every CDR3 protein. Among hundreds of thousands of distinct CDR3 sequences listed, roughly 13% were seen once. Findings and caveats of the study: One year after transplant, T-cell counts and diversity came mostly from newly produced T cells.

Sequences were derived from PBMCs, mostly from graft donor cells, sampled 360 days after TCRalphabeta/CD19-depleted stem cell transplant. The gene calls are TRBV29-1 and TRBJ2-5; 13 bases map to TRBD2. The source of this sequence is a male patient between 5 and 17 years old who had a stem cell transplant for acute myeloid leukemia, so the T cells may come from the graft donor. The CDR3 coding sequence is TGCAGCGTTGGGTGGACTAGCGGGAGTCGGGAGACCCAGTACTTC. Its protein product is CSVGWTSGSRETQYF.